This T cell receptor (beta chain) was captured in a study of T cell changes during pregnancy in multiple sclerosis. Only in-frame clones appear in the TCRdb table, and some are missing; sequencing was by immunoSEQ multiplex PCR. The sample consists of tens of thousands of clones, 80% to 95% of them appearing once. The clonotype comes from a female donor with multiple sclerosis, enrolled in a pregnancy study. The sample was CD4+ T cells from peripheral blood mononuclear cells, taken after pregnancy.

The DNA for the CDR3 is TGTGCCAGCAGCTTAGGAACAATCAAAAATTCACCCCTCCACTTT. It encodes CASSLGTIKNSPLHF. This chain uses TRBV7-2 with TRBJ1-6; D is unclear. The V end was cut by 1 base, the J end by 7 bases, with 11 bases between. Germline CDR1 is SGHTA and CDR2 is FQGNSA. The CDR3 covers 15 residues.